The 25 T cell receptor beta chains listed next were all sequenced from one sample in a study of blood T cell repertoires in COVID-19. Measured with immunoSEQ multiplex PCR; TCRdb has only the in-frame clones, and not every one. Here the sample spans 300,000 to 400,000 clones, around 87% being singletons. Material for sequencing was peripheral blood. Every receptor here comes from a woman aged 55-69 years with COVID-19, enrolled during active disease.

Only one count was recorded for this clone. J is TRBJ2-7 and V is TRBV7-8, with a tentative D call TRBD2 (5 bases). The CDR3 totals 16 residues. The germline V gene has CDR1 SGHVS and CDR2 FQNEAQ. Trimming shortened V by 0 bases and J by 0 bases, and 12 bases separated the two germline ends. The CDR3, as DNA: TGTGCCAGCAGCTTAGCGGAGGTTCCCAACTCCTACGAGCAGTACTTC. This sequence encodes CASSLAEVPNSYEQYF.

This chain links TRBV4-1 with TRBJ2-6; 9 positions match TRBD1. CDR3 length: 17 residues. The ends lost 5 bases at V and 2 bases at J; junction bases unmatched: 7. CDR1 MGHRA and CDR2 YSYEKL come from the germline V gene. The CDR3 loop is CASSFSTGGTGANVLTF. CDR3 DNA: TGCGCCAGCAGCTTCTCGACAGGGGGAACTGGGGCCAACGTCCTGACTTTC.

This CDR3 reads CASSLGRGIQETQYF. CDR3 in DNA: TGTGCCAGCAGCTTAGGCAGGGGAATTCAAGAGACCCAGTACTTC. V and J are TRBV7-2 and TRBJ2-5, with a tentative D call TRBD1 (6 bases). V dropped 1 base and J dropped 2 bases, with 11 bases sitting between them. Germline V gives CDR1 SGHTA, CDR2 FQGNSA. CDR3 length: 15 residues. The entire variable domain, with the rest obtained from reference TRBV7-2 and TRBJ2-5, is as follows: GAGVSQSPSNKVTEKGKDVELRCDPISGHTALYWYRQSLGQGLEFLIYFQGNSAPDKSGLPSDRFSAERTGGSVSTLTIQRTQQEDSAVYLCASSLGRGIQETQYFGPGTRLLVL.

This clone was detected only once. The CDR3 coding sequence is TGTGCCTGGAGTGTATCTGGGGACATACAGTACGAGCAGTACTTC. Its translation: CAWSVSGDIQYEQYF. The chain links TRBV30 to TRBJ2-7; maybe TRBD1 (6 bases). The V gene's germline CDR1 is GTSNPN and CDR2 SVGIG (reference sequence). Between the trimmed V and J ends, which lost 0 bases and 4 bases, there was a span of 16 bases. The CDR3 length is 15 residues.

CDR3 residues: CASSLAGPPNYGYTF. The CDR3, as DNA: TGTGCCAGCAGCTTGGCAGGCCCACCTAACTATGGCTACACCTTC. V is TRBV7-3 and J is TRBJ1-2, with D hard to call. The germline gives CDR1 SGHTA, CDR2 FQGTGA. V was clipped by 3 bases and J by 0 bases, with 11 bases between them. The CDR3 covers 15 residues.

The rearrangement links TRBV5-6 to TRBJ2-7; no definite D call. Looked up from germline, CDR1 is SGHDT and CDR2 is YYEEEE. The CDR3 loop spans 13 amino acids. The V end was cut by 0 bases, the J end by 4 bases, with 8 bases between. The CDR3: CASSLEHPYEQYF. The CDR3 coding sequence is TGTGCCAGCAGCTTGGAACATCCTTACGAGCAGTACTTC.

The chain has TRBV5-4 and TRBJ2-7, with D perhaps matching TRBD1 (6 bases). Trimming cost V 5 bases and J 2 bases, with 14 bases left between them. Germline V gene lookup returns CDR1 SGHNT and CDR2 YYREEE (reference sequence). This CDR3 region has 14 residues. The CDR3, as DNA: TGTGCCAGCAGTTCGACAGGACCGGCCTACGAGCAGTACTTC. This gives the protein CASSSTGPAYEQYF.

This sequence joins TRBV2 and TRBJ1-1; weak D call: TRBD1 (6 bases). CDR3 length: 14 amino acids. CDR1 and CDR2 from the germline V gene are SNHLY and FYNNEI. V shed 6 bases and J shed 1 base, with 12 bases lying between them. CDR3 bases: TGTGCCAGCAGGGTTGACAGGTCGAACACTGAAGCTTTCTTT. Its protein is CASRVDRSNTEAFF.

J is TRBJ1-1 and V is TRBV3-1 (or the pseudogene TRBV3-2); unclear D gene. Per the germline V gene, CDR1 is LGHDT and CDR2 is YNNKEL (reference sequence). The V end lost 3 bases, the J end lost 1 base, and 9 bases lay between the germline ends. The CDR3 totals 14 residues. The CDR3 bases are TGTGCCAGCAGCCAGATTGGAGGGAACACTGAAGCTTTCTTT. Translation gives CASSQIGGNTEAFF.

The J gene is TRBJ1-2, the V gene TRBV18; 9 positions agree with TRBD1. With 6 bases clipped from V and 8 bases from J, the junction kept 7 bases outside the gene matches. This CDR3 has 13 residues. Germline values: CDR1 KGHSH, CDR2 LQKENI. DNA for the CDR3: TGTGCCAGCTCTCCCGGGACAGGGATGGGCTACACCTTC. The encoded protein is CASSPGTGMGYTF. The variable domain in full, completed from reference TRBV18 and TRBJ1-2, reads NAGVMQNPRHLVRRRGQEARLRCSPMKGHSHVYWYRQLPEEGLKFMVYLQKENIIDESGMPKERFSAEFPKEGPSILRIQQVVRGDSAAYFCASSPGTGMGYTFGSGTRLTVV.

The CDR3 loop reads CASGLIRQNTEAFF. The CDR3 nucleotides are TGTGCCAGTGGGTTGATTAGACAGAACACTGAAGCTTTCTTT. The chain joins TRBV2 to TRBJ1-1; D is unclear. Germline V gene data show CDR1 as SNHLY and CDR2 as FYNNEI. Trimming took 9 bases from V and 1 from J, leaving 15 bases between them. The CDR3 length is 14 residues.

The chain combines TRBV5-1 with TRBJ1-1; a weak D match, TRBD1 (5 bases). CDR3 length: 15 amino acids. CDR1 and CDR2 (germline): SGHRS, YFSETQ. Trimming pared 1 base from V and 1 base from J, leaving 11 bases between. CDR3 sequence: CASSLQGVKNTEAFF. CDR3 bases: TGCGCCAGCAGCTTGCAGGGCGTCAAGAACACTGAAGCTTTCTTT. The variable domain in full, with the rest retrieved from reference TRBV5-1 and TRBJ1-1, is KAGVTQTPRYLIKTRGQQVTLSCSPISGHRSVSWYQQTPGQGLQFLFEYFSETQRNKGNFPGRFSGRQFSNSRSEMNVSTLELGDSALYLCASSLQGVKNTEAFFGQGTRLTVV.

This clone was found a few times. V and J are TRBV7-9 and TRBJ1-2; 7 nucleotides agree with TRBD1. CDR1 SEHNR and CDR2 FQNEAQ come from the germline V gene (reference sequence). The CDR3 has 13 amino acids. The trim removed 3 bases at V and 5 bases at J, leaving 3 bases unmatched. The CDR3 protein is CASSFEQGYGYTF. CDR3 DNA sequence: TGTGCCAGCAGCTTCGAACAGGGGTATGGCTACACCTTC.

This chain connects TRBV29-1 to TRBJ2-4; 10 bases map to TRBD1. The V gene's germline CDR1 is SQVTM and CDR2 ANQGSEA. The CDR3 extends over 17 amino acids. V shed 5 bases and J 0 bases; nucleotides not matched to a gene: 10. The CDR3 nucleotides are TGCAGCGTTTCCGGGACAGGGGAGGATCTAGCCAAAAACATTCAGTACTTC. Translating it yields CSVSGTGEDLAKNIQYF.

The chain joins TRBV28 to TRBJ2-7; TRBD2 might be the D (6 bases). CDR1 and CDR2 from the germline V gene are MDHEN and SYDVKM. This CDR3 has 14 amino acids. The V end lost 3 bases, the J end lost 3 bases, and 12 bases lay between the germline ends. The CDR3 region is CASSFRGFSYEQYF. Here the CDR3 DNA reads TGTGCCAGCAGTTTCCGGGGGTTTAGCTACGAGCAGTACTTC.

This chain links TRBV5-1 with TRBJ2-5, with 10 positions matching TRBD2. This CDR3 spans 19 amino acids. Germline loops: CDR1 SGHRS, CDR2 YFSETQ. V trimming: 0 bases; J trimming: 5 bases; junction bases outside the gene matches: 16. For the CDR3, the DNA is TGCGCCAGCAGCTTGGCTGGTTTAGGAGCGGGGGGGCCCCCTGAGACCCAGTACTTC. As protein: CASSLAGLGAGGPPETQYF.

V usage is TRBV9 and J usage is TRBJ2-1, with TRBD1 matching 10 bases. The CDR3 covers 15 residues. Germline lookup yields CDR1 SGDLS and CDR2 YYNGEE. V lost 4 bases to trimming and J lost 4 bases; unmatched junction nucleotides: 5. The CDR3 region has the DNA TGTGCCAGCAGCACCCGGACAGGGGGGTACAATGAGCAGTTCTTC. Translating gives CASSTRTGGYNEQFF. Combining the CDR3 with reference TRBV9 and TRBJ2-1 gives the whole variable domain DSGVTQTPKHLITATGQRVTLRCSPRSGDLSVYWYQQSLDQGLQFLIQYYNGEERAKGNILERFSAQQFPDLHSELNLSSLELGDSALYFCASSTRTGGYNEQFFGPGTRLTVL.

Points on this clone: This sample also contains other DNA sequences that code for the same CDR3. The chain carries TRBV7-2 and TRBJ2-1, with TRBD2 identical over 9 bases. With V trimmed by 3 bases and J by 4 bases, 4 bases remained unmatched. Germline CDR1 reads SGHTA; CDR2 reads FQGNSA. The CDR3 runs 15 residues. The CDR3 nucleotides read TGTGCCAGCAGCTTGGGAGCGGGGGGTTACAATGAGCAGTTCTTC. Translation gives CASSLGAGGYNEQFF.

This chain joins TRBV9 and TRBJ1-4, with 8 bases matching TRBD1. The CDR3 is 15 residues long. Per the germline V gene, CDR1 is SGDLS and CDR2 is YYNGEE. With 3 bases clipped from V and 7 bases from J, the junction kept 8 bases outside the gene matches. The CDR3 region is CASSAKTGVGEKLFF. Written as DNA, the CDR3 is TGTGCCAGCAGCGCGAAGACAGGGGTAGGTGAAAAACTGTTTTTT.

This chain's CDR3 is CASTNRGTNEKLFF. The CDR3 nucleotides are TGTGCCAGCACAAACAGGGGAACTAATGAAAAACTGTTTTTT. V usage is TRBV2 and J usage is TRBJ1-4, with 7 bases identical to TRBD1. V was pared by 7 bases and J by 1 base, with 3 bases of the junction left unmatched. CDR3 length: 14 residues. CDR1 SNHLY and CDR2 FYNNEI come from the germline V gene.

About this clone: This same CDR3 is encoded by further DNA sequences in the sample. This chain's CDR3 is CASSPGLGETQYF. Written as DNA, the CDR3 is TGTGCCAGCTCACCGGGCCTCGGAGAGACCCAGTACTTC. This sequence joins TRBV18 and TRBJ2-5; unclear D gene. CDR3 length: 13 residues. Trimming left V 3 bases short and J 4 bases short, with 9 bases between. From germline, CDR1 is KGHSH and CDR2 LQKENI.

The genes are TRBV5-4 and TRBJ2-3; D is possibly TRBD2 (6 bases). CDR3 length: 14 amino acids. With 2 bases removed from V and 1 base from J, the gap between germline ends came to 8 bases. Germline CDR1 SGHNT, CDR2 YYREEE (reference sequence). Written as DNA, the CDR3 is TGTGCCAGCAGCTTTGGAGGGGGCACAGATACGCAGTATTTT. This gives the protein CASSFGGGTDTQYF.

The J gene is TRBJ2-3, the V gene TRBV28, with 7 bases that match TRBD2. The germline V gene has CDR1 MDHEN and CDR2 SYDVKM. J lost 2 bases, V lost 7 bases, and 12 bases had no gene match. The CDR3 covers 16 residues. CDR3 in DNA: TGTGCCAGCAACACCCGGGAGGCAGCCTTCACAGATACGCAGTATTTT. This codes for CASNTREAAFTDTQYF.

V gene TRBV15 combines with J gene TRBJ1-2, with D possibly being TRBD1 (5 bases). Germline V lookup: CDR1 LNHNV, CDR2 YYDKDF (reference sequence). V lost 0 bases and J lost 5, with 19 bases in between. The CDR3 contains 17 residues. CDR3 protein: CATSREYQGNGVYGYTF. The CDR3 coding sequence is TGTGCCACCAGCAGAGAATATCAGGGAAATGGCGTGTATGGCTACACCTTC.

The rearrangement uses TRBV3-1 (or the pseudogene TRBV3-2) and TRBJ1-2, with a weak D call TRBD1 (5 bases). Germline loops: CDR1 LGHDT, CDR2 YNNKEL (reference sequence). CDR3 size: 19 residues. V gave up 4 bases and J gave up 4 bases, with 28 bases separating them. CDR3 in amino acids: CASSLLTRGRKARRYGYTF. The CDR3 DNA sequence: TGTGCCAGCAGCCTGCTCACGCGGGGCCGGAAAGCCCGACGCTATGGCTACACCTTC.